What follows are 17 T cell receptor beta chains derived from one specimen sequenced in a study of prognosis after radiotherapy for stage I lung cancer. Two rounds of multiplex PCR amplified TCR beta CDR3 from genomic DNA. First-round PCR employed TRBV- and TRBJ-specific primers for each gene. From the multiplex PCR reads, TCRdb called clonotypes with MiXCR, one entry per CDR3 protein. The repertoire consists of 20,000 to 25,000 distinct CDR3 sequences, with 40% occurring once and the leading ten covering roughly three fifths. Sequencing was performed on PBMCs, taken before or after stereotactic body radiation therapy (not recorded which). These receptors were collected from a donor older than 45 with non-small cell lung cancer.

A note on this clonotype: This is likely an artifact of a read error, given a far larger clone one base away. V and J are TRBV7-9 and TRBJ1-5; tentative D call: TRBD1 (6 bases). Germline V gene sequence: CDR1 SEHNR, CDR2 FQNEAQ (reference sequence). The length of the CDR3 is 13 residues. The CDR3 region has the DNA TGTGCCAGCAGATTAGTAGGGGGACAGCCCCAGCATTTT. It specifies CASRLVGGQPQHF.

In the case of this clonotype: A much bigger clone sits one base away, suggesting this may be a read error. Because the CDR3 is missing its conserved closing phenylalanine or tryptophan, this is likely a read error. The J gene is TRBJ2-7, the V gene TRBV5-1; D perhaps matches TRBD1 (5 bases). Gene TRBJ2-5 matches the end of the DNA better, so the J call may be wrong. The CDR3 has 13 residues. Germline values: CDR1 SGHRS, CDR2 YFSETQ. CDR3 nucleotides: TGCGCCAGCAGCTTACAGGACCAAGAGACCCAGTACATC. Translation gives CASSLQDQETQYI.

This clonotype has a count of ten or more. CDR3 sequence reads: CASSTQGHPNSPLHF. The CDR3 DNA reads as TGTGCCAGTAGTACACAGGGCCACCCTAATTCACCCCTCCACTTT. The rearrangement uses TRBV19 and TRBJ1-6, with a tentative D call TRBD1 (6 bases). The length of the CDR3 is 15 residues. Per the germline V gene, CDR1 is LNHDA and CDR2 is SQIVND (reference sequence). The V end lost 4 bases, the J end lost 6 bases, and 13 bases lay between the germline ends.

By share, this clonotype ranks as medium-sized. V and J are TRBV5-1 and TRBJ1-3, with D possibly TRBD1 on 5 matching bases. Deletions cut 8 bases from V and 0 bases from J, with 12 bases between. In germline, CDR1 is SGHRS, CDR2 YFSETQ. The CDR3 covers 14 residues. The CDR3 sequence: CASQAGDSGNTIYF. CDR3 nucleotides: TGCGCCAGTCAAGCGGGGGACTCTGGAAACACCATATATTTT. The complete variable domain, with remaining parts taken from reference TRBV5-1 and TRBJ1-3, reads KAGVTQTPRYLIKTRGQQVTLSCSPISGHRSVSWYQQTPGQGLQFLFEYFSETQRNKGNFPGRFSGRQFSNSRSEMNVSTLELGDSALYLCASQAGDSGNTIYFGEGSWLTVV.

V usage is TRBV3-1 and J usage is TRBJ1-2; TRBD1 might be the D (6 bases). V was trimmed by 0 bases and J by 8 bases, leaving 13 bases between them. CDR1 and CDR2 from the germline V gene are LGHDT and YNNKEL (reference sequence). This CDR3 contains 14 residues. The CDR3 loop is CASSQEQGTRGYTF. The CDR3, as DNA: TGTGCCAGCAGCCAAGAGCAGGGGACTCGAGGCTACACCTTC.

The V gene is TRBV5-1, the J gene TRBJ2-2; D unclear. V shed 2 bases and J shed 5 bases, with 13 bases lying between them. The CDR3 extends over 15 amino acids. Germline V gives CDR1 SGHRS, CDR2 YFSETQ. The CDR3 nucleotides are TGCGCCAGCAGCTTATTAACGGGCCGGACCGGGGAGCTGTTTTTT. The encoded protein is CASSLLTGRTGELFF. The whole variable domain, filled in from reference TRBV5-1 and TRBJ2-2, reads KAGVTQTPRYLIKTRGQQVTLSCSPISGHRSVSWYQQTPGQGLQFLFEYFSETQRNKGNFPGRFSGRQFSNSRSEMNVSTLELGDSALYLCASSLLTGRTGELFFGEGSRLTVL.

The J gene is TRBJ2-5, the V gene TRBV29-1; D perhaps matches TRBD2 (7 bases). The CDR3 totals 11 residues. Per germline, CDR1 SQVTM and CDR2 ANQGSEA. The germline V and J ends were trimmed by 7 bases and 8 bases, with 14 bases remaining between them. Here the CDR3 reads CSGGEGDTQYF. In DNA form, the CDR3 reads TGCAGCGGGGGGGAGGGGGATACCCAGTACTTC.

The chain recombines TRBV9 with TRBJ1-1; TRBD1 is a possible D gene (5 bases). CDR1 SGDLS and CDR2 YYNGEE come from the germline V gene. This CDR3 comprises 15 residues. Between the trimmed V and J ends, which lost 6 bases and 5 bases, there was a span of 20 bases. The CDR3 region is CASNDQGAVGTEAFF. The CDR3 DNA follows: TGTGCCAGCAACGATCAGGGTGCTGTCGGGACTGAAGCTTTCTTT.

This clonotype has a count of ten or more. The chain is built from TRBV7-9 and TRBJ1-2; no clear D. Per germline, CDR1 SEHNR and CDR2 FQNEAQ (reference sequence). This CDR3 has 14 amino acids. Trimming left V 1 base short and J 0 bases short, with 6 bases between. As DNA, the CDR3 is TGTGCCAGCAGCTTAGGACAAGCTAACTATGGCTACACCTTC. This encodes CASSLGQANYGYTF.

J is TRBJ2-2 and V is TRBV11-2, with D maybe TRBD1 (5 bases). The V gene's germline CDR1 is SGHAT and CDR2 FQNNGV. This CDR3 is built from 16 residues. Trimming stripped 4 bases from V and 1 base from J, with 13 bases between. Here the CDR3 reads CASSSDSPWNTGELFF. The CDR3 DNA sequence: TGTGCCAGCAGCTCAGACAGCCCCTGGAACACCGGGGAGCTGTTTTTT.

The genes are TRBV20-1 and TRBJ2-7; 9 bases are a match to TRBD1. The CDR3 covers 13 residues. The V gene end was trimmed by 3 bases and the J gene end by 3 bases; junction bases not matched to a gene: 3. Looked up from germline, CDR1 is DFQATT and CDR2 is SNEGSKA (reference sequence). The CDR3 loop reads CSARGTGNYEQYF. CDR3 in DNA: TGCAGTGCTAGGGGGACAGGGAACTACGAGCAGTACTTC.

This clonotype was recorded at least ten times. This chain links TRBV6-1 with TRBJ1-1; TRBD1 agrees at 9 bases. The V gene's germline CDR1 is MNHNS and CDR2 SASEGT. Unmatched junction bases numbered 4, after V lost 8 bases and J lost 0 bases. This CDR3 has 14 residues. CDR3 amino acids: CASGQGQVNTEAFF. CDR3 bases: TGTGCCAGCGGACAGGGGCAGGTGAACACTGAAGCTTTCTTT.

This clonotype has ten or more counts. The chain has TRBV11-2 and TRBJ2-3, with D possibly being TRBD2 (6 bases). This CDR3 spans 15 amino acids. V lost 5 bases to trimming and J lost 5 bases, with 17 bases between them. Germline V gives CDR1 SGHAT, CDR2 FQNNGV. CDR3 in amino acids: CASSPSAGRGDTQYF. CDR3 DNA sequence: TGTGCCAGCAGCCCTTCGGCGGGGCGGGGAGATACGCAGTATTTT.

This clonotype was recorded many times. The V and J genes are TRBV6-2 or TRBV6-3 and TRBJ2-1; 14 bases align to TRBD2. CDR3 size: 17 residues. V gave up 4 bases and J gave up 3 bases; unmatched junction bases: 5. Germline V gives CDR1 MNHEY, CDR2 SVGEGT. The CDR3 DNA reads TGTGCCAGCAGTTCACGGACTAGCGGGAGGATCTACAATGAGCAGTTCTTC. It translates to CASSSRTSGRIYNEQFF.

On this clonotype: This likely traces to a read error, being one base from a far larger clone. The chain's CDR3 is CASSLPGTTNYVYTF. In DNA form, the CDR3 reads TGTGCCAGCAGTCTCCCAGGGACCACAAACTATGTCTACACCTTC. The chain joins TRBV6-4 to TRBJ1-2; a weak D match, TRBD1 (5 bases). The germline CDR1 and CDR2 sequences are MRHNA and SNTAGT. The length of the CDR3 is 15 residues.

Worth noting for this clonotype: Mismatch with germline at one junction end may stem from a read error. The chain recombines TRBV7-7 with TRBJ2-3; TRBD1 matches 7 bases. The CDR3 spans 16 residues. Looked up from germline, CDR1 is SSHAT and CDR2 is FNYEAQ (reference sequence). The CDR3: CASSLAGGSGPDTQYF. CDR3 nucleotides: TGTGCTAGCAGCTTAGCAGGGGGATCCGGGCCAGATACGCAGTATTTT.

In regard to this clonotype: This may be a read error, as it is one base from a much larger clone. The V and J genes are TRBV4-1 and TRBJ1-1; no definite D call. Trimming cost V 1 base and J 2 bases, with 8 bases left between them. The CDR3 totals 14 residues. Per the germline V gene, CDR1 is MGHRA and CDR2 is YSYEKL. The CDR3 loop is CASSQVWHNTEAFF. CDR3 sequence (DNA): TGCGCCAGCAGCCAAGTATGGCATAACACTGAAGCTTTCTTT.